The clone carrying this T cell receptor beta chain was detected only a few times. As yet, its antigen is unknown. The authors made TCR beta libraries by quantitative 5'-RACE with molecular barcodes. TCRdb re-called the 5' RACE reads with MiXCR, one entry per CDR3 protein. Of roughly 180,000 distinct CDR3 sequences in the sample, approximately 9.9% were seen once. These data belong to a study of CD8 T cells in ankylosing spondylitis. Study conclusions and caveats: From matched ankylosing spondylitis synovial fluid, disease-linked clones were reportedly recovered at significantly enriched levels. Blood from ankylosing spondylitis patients appeared to carry a characteristic eight-variant TCR beta motif.

Looked up from germline, CDR1 is KGHSH and CDR2 is LQKENI. The ends were cut back, 5 bases at V and 5 bases at J, with 15 bases in the middle. The CDR3 is made up of 14 amino acids. The sequenced material came from blood, either unsorted or a sorted T cell fraction (not recorded which). The chain employs TRBV18 and TRBJ2-5; D may be TRBD2 (6 bases). This receptor was identified in a female donor with ankylosing spondylitis or in good health (not recorded which). CDR3 DNA: TGTGCCAGCTCAGGGACGGAGGGAGTGGAGACCCAGTACTTC. Amino acids: CASSGTEGVETQYF.